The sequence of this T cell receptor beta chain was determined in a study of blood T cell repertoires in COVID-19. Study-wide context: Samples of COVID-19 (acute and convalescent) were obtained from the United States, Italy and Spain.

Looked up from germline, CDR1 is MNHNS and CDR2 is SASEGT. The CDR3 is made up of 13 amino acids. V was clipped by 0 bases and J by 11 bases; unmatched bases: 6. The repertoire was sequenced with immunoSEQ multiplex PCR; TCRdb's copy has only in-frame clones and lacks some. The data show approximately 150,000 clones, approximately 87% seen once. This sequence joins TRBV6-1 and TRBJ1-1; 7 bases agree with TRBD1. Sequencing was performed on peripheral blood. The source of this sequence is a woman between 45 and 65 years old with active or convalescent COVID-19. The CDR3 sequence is CASSEADRVSAFF. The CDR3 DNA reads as TGTGCCAGCAGTGAAGCTGACAGGGTTAGTGCTTTCTTT.